The 32 T cell receptor beta chains below were found in one sample sequenced in a study of blood T cell repertoires in COVID-19. TCRdb keeps only in-frame clones here, not all; method: immunoSEQ multiplex PCR. The data show around 99,000 clones, around 88% seen once. The source material was peripheral blood. The receptors shown here come from a middle-aged man with active or convalescent COVID-19.

The rearrangement uses TRBV5-1 and TRBJ2-7; TRBD1 might be the D (6 bases). The CDR3 runs 14 residues. The V end lost 6 bases, the J end lost 0 bases, and 13 bases lay between the germline ends. CDR1 and CDR2 from the germline V gene are SGHRS and YFSETQ. The CDR3 loop reads CASNPTGPSYEQYF. In DNA form, the CDR3 reads TGCGCCAGCAACCCGACAGGACCCTCCTACGAGCAGTACTTC.

This clone was observed a single time. The CDR3 reads CASSGPRAGGLDTQYF. CDR3 nucleotides: TGTGCCAGCAGCGGACCGCGAGCGGGAGGTTTGGATACGCAGTATTTT. The chain couples TRBV3-1 (or the pseudogene TRBV3-2) to TRBJ2-3; 9 bases map to TRBD2. Losses at the gene ends were 5 bases for V and 6 bases for J; bases not matched to a gene: 12. Germline V gene data show CDR1 as LGHDT and CDR2 as YNNKEL (reference sequence). The CDR3 contains 16 residues.

This chain links TRBV10-1 with TRBJ1-1, with D uncertain. V lost 0 bases and J 4 bases, leaving 12 bases between the germline ends. This CDR3 comprises 15 residues. Germline assignment: CDR1 WNHNN and CDR2 SYGVQD (reference sequence). The CDR3 loop reads CASSESGGLGTEAFF. Written as DNA, the CDR3 is TGCGCCAGCAGTGAGTCGGGAGGGCTTGGCACTGAAGCTTTCTTT.

This clone was seen a single time. This chain links TRBV7-9 with TRBJ1-2; D not certain. Between the trimmed V and J ends, which lost 4 bases and 5 bases, there was a span of 5 bases. The length of the CDR3 is 11 residues. CDR1 SEHNR and CDR2 FQNEAQ come from the germline V gene (reference sequence). CDR3 protein: CASSSSYGYTF. CDR3 bases: TGTGCCAGCAGCTCTAGTTATGGCTACACCTTC. The whole variable domain, filled in from reference TRBV7-9 and TRBJ1-2, reads DTGVSQNPRHKITKRGQNVTFRCDPISEHNRLYWYRQTLGQGPEFLTYFQNEAQLEKSRLLSDRFSAERPKGSFSTLEIQRTEQGDSAMYLCASSSSYGYTFGSGTRLTVV.

The chain has TRBV4-2 and TRBJ2-5; 8 positions match TRBD2. Germline CDR1 reads LGHNA; CDR2 reads YNFKEQ. The ends lost 4 bases at V and 2 bases at J; junction bases unmatched: 6. The CDR3 contains 15 residues. The CDR3 nucleotides read TGTGCCAGCAGCCCCCCAGCGGGAGCGCAAGAGACCCAGTACTTC. This translates into CASSPPAGAQETQYF.

This clone was detected a few times. V and J are TRBV7-9 and TRBJ1-5, with D maybe TRBD1 (5 bases). The CDR3 is made up of 14 amino acids. V was trimmed by 4 bases and J by 4 bases, leaving 11 bases between them. Per germline, CDR1 SEHNR and CDR2 FQNEAQ (reference sequence). CDR3 amino acids: CASSSGFENQPQHF. The CDR3 DNA reads TGTGCCAGCAGCTCAGGGTTCGAAAATCAGCCCCAGCATTTT.

The rearrangement links TRBV20-1 to TRBJ1-2; D is uncertain. Germline CDR1 is DFQATT and CDR2 is SNEGSKA (reference sequence). This CDR3 has 9 amino acids. Trimming shortened V by 6 bases and J by 8 bases, and 7 bases separated the two germline ends. The CDR3: CSAREGYTF. Written as DNA, the CDR3 is TGCAGTGCGAGGGAGGGCTACACCTTC.

In this sample, this clone turned up once. This chain joins TRBV10-2 and TRBJ2-7; possibly TRBD2 for D (6 bases). This CDR3 is built from 14 residues. The germline V gene has CDR1 WSHSY and CDR2 SAAADI. The V end lost 6 bases, the J end lost 1 base, and 13 bases lay between the germline ends. The CDR3 reads CASRSGGISYEQYF. In nucleotides, the CDR3 is TGCGCCAGCAGATCCGGGGGTATATCCTACGAGCAGTACTTC.

This clone was seen just once. The rearrangement links TRBV7-6 to TRBJ2-1; D ambiguous. There are 14 residues in the CDR3. The germline V gene has CDR1 SGHVS and CDR2 FNYEAQ. The germline V and J ends were trimmed by 3 bases and 4 bases, with 10 bases remaining between them. CDR3 nucleotide sequence: TGTGCCAGCAGCTTTACAGAAATATACAATGAGCAGTTCTTC. Translation: CASSFTEIYNEQFF.

The chain carries TRBV11-2 and TRBJ2-7, with D possibly being TRBD2 (6 bases). V was pared by 1 base and J by 7 bases, with 20 bases between. The germline V gene has CDR1 SGHAT and CDR2 FQNNGV. The CDR3 runs 16 residues. CDR3 sequence: CASSLVWSRSGREQYF. The CDR3 nucleotides are TGTGCCAGCAGCTTAGTCTGGTCCAGGAGTGGGAGGGAGCAGTACTTC.

The chain employs TRBV5-8 and TRBJ2-5, with 9 bases aligning to TRBD2. Germline CDR1 and CDR2: SGHTS and YDEGEE. This CDR3 is 17 amino acids long. V lost 4 bases and J lost 2; bases outside the gene matches: 12. The CDR3 reads CASSLGLAGWDQETQYF. The CDR3 nucleotides read TGTGCCAGCAGCCTGGGCCTAGCGGGATGGGATCAAGAGACCCAGTACTTC.

V is TRBV2 and J is TRBJ1-2; no firm D call. V dropped 6 bases and J dropped 3 bases, with 11 bases sitting between them. The V gene's germline CDR1 is SNHLY and CDR2 FYNNEI. This CDR3 has 13 amino acids. For the CDR3, the DNA is TGTGCCAGCAGAACCGAGAGAGACTATGGCTACACCTTC. Its protein is CASRTERDYGYTF.

The CDR3 loop reads CASSSSGTGVYGYTF. As DNA, the CDR3 is TGTGCCAGCAGTTCATCCGGGACAGGGGTGTATGGCTACACCTTC. The V call is TRBV28, the J call TRBJ1-2; 10 nucleotides line up with TRBD1. V was pared by 4 bases and J by 5 bases, with 7 bases of the junction left unmatched. The germline V gene has CDR1 MDHEN and CDR2 SYDVKM. This CDR3 contains 15 residues.

This clone was picked up one time. The chain combines TRBV19 with TRBJ1-6; 9 nucleotides match TRBD1. This CDR3 has 16 residues. The germline gives CDR1 LNHDA, CDR2 SQIVND (reference sequence). V gave up 5 bases and J gave up 7 bases; unmatched junction bases: 9. CDR3 sequence reads: CASSQQGAAENSPLHF. CDR3 DNA: TGTGCCAGTAGTCAACAGGGGGCGGCCGAAAATTCACCCCTCCACTTT. Complete variable domain (other parts from reference TRBV19 and TRBJ1-6): DGGITQSPKYLFRKEGQNVTLSCEQNLNHDAMYWYRQDPGQGLRLIYYSQIVNDFQKGDIAEGYSVSREKKESFPLTVTSAQKNPTAFYLCASSQQGAAENSPLHFGNGTRLTVT.

The chain links TRBV11-2 to TRBJ2-7, with TRBD2 identical over 8 bases. CDR1 is SGHAT and CDR2 is FQNNGV in the germline V gene. Trimming removed 3 bases from V and 6 bases from J; junction bases left unmatched: 7. CDR3 length: 14 amino acids. CDR3 nucleotides: TGTGCCAGCAGCTTCGCGGGGACTAGTTCCGAGCAGTACTTC. It codes for CASSFAGTSSEQYF.

This clone came up many times. The chain employs TRBV5-1 and TRBJ1-4; 7 positions match TRBD1. The CDR3 totals 13 residues. Germline CDR1 reads SGHRS; CDR2 reads YFSETQ. J gave up 14 bases and V 2 bases, and 9 bases lay outside the gene matches. The CDR3, as DNA: TGCGCCAGCAGCTTAGGACAGGTGAAAGCGCTGTTTTTT. As protein: CASSLGQVKALFF.

The gene calls are TRBV5-4 and TRBJ1-1, with D possibly being TRBD1 (5 bases). The CDR3 contains 14 residues. V was clipped by 0 bases and J by 5 bases, with 11 bases between them. CDR1 and CDR2 from the germline V gene are SGHNT and YYREEE (reference sequence). The CDR3 nucleotides read TGTGCCAGCAGCTTGGTAACGGGGGGAACTGAAGCTTTCTTT. As protein: CASSLVTGGTEAFF.

The chain employs TRBV14 and TRBJ2-7; D unresolved. The germline V gene encodes CDR1 SGHDN and CDR2 FVKESK. The CDR3 loop spans 12 amino acids. The V end was cut by 4 bases, the J end by 6 bases, with 10 bases between. Written as DNA, the CDR3 is TGTGCCAGCAGCCCCAGTAACGTCGAGCAGTACTTC. Protein: CASSPSNVEQYF.

The gene calls are TRBV6-4 and TRBJ2-6; D gene uncertain. Germline V gene data show CDR1 as MRHNA and CDR2 as SNTAGT. This CDR3 spans 15 amino acids. Trimming shortened V by 5 bases and J by 1 base, and 9 bases separated the two germline ends. CDR3 loop: CASSLEYSGANVLTF. CDR3 sequence (DNA): TGTGCCAGCAGTCTAGAATATTCTGGGGCCAACGTCCTGACTTTC.

The V gene is TRBV7-2, the J gene TRBJ2-7; weak D call: TRBD1 (6 bases). The CDR3 runs to 16 residues. Germline CDR1 is SGHTA and CDR2 is FQGNSA. Trimming shortened V by 1 base and J by 3 bases, and 16 bases separated the two germline ends. CDR3 in amino acids: CASSLVAGGDLYEQYF. CDR3 in DNA: TGTGCCAGCAGCTTAGTAGCTGGGGGCGATCTCTACGAGCAGTACTTC.

The chain carries TRBV4-3 and TRBJ1-3; D is unresolved. The V end was cut by 0 bases, the J end by 0 bases, with 9 bases between. The CDR3 is 16 amino acids. Germline CDR1 and CDR2: LGHNA and YSLEER. CDR3 amino acids: CASSQDPFSSGNTIYF. CDR3 nucleotide sequence: TGCGCCAGCAGCCAAGACCCATTCAGCTCTGGAAACACCATATATTTT.

The chain has TRBV7-9 and TRBJ2-7; TRBD2 might be the D (7 bases). CDR1 SEHNR and CDR2 FQNEAQ come from the germline V gene (reference sequence). The V end was cut by 2 bases, the J end by 6 bases, with 14 bases between. This CDR3 contains 14 residues. CDR3 loop: CASSLRGGGGEQYF. CDR3 coding DNA: TGTGCCAGCAGCTTACGAGGGGGGGGCGGCGAGCAGTACTTC.

The chain has TRBV4-3 and TRBJ2-1; TRBD2 might be the D (6 bases). CDR1 LGHNA and CDR2 YSLEER come from the germline V gene. This CDR3 is 16 amino acids long. V shed 0 bases and J shed 0 bases, with 9 bases lying between them. This chain's CDR3 is CASSQDGSYSYNEQFF. In DNA form, the CDR3 reads TGCGCCAGCAGCCAAGACGGGAGTTACTCCTACAATGAGCAGTTCTTC.

The V and J genes are TRBV6-5 and TRBJ1-5; D possibly corresponds to TRBD1 (6 bases). The V gene lost 6 bases and the J gene lost 0 bases, with 9 bases spanning the gap. In germline, CDR1 is MNHEY, CDR2 SVGAGI. This CDR3 has 14 residues. CDR3 nucleotides: TGTGCCAGCAGGGACAGTTATAGCAATCAGCCCCAGCATTTT. It translates to CASRDSYSNQPQHF.

V is TRBV6-5 and J is TRBJ1-2; 8 bases line up with TRBD1. CDR3 length: 13 amino acids. J was trimmed by 3 bases and V by 6 bases; bases with no gene match: 3. Per germline, CDR1 MNHEY and CDR2 SVGAGI. CDR3 sequence: CASRPDRDYGYTF. CDR3 nucleotide sequence: TGTGCCAGCAGACCGGACAGGGACTATGGCTACACCTTC.

This clone was seen just once. The chain employs TRBV6-5 and TRBJ1-2; D is ambiguous. The germline V gene encodes CDR1 MNHEY and CDR2 SVGAGI. V lost 6 bases to trimming and J lost 0 bases, with 8 bases between them. This CDR3 comprises 13 residues. CDR3 coding DNA: TGTGCCAGCAGGCCTACTGCTAACTATGGCTACACCTTC. Translating gives CASRPTANYGYTF.

The chain uses TRBV7-9 and TRBJ2-5; TRBD2 might be the D (5 bases). The CDR3 sequence is 11 residues long. The germline gives CDR1 SEHNR, CDR2 FQNEAQ (reference sequence). Trimming shortened V by 10 bases and J by 9 bases, and 15 bases separated the two germline ends. CDR3 protein: CANRRYVAQYF. DNA of the CDR3: TGTGCCAACCGGAGGTATGTGGCCCAGTACTTC.

This clone has just one count. The chain recombines TRBV23-1 with TRBJ1-3; D may be TRBD1 (5 bases). TRBV23-1 is an ORF; its function is uncertain. This CDR3 spans 15 amino acids. V was shortened by 3 bases and J by 7 bases, with 16 bases between the two germline ends. CDR3 protein: CASSHLDGGDNTIYF. CDR3 bases: TGCGCCAGCAGTCATTTGGACGGGGGGGATAACACCATATATTTT.

This chain uses TRBV28 with TRBJ2-7; 7 bases align to TRBD2. V lost 6 bases and J lost 1; bases outside the gene matches: 6. Germline V gives CDR1 MDHEN, CDR2 SYDVKM. This CDR3 has 14 amino acids. The CDR3 region is CASRQLANSYEQYF. As DNA, the CDR3 is TGTGCCAGCAGACAACTAGCGAATTCCTACGAGCAGTACTTC.

This chain joins TRBV19 and TRBJ1-3; D unclear. The CDR3 is 14 amino acids. CDR1 LNHDA and CDR2 SQIVND come from the germline V gene (reference sequence). V was shortened by 3 bases and J by 2 bases, with 8 bases between the two germline ends. The CDR3 region is CASSIEGTGNTIYF. The CDR3 DNA is TGTGCCAGTAGTATCGAGGGAACTGGAAACACCATATATTTT.

This clone was counted once. The V call is TRBV11-3, the J call TRBJ2-5; 11 bases match TRBD2. V lost 3 bases, J lost 4 bases, and 4 bases stayed unmatched. From germline, CDR1 is SGHNT and CDR2 YENEEA. The CDR3 runs to 15 residues. The CDR3 spells CASSLGLAVGETQYF. The CDR3, as DNA: TGTGCCAGCAGCTTGGGACTAGCGGTAGGAGAGACCCAGTACTTC.

The chain links TRBV28 to TRBJ1-2, with 9 bases lining up with TRBD1. V shed 4 bases, J shed 1 base, and the junction held 4 bases outside the gene matches. The CDR3 has 15 amino acids. The germline V gene encodes CDR1 MDHEN and CDR2 SYDVKM. The CDR3 DNA sequence: TGTGCCAGCAGTTCAGGACAGGGGATTAACTATGGCTACACCTTC. Translating gives CASSSGQGINYGYTF.